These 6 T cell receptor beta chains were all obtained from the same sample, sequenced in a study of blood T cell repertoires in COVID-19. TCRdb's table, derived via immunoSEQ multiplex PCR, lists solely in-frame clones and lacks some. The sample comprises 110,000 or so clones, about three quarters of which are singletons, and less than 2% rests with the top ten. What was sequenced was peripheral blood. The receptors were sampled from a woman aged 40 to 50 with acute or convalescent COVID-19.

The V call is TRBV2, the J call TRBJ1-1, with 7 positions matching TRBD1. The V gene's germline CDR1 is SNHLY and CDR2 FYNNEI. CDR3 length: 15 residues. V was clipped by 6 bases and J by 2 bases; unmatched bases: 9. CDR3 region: CASRPGGLTNTEAFF. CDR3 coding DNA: TGTGCCAGCAGGCCAGGGGGATTGACTAACACTGAAGCTTTCTTT.

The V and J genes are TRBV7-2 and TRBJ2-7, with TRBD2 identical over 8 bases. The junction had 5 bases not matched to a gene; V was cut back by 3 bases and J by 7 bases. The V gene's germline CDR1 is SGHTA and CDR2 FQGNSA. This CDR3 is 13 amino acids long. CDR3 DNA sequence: TGTGCCAGCAGCTTCGGGGGGGGCTTGGAGCAGTACTTC. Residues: CASSFGGGLEQYF.

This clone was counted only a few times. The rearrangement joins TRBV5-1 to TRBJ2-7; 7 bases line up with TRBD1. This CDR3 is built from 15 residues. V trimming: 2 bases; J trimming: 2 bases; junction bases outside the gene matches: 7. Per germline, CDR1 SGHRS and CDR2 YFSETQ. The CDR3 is CASSLRQGRTYEQYF. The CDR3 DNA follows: TGCGCCAGCAGCTTAAGACAGGGCAGAACCTACGAGCAGTACTTC.

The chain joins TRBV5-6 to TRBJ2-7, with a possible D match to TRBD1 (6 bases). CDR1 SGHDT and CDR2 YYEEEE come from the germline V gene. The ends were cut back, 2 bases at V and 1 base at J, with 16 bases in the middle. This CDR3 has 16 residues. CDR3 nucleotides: TGTGCCAGCAGCTTTAGTGCAGGGGTTAGTTCCTACGAGCAGTACTTC. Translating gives CASSFSAGVSSYEQYF.

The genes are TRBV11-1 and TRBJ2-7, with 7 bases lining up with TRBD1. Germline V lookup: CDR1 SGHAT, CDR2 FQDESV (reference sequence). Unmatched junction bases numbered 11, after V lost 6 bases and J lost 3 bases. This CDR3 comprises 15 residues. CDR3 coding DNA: TGTGCCAGCAGTTACCCCGGACAGGTGGGCTACGAGCAGTACTTC. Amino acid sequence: CASSYPGQVGYEQYF.

CDR3 sequence: CASSLRTPGQGSYEQYF. Written as DNA, the CDR3 is TGCGCCAGCAGCTTGCGGACCCCGGGACAGGGGTCCTACGAGCAGTACTTC. The V call is TRBV5-1, the J call TRBJ2-7; 10 nucleotides agree with TRBD1. Germline assignment: CDR1 SGHRS and CDR2 YFSETQ. V lost 1 base, J lost 1 base, and 8 bases stayed unmatched. The CDR3 is 17 amino acids. The variable domain in full, with the rest retrieved from reference TRBV5-1 and TRBJ2-7, is KAGVTQTPRYLIKTRGQQVTLSCSPISGHRSVSWYQQTPGQGLQFLFEYFSETQRNKGNFPGRFSGRQFSNSRSEMNVSTLELGDSALYLCASSLRTPGQGSYEQYFGPGTRLTVT.